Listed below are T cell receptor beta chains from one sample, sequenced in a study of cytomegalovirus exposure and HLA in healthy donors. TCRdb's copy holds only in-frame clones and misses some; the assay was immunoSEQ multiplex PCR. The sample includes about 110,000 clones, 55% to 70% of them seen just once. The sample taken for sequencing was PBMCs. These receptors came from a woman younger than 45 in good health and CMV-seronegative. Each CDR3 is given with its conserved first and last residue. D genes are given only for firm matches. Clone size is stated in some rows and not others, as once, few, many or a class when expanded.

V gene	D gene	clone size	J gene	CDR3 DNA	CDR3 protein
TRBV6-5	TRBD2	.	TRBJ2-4	TGTGCCAGCAGGGGGGCGGGAGGGCCCATTCAGTACTTC	CASRGAGGPIQYF
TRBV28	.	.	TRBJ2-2	TGTGCCAGCAGTTTATTGAGGAACCCCGGGGAGCTGTTTTTT	CASSLLRNPGELFF
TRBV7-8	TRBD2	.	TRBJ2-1	TGTGCCAGCAGCTTAGAGGGTAGCCGGGGGGGAGAGCAGTTCTTC	CASSLEGSRGGEQFF
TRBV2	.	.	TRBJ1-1	TGTGCCAGCAGCGATATCGGGGAGGGCGGGACTGAAGCTTTCTTT	CASSDIGEGGTEAFF
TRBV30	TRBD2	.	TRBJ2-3	TGTGCCTGGAGTCCCGGGACTAGCAGCACAGATACGCAGTATTTT	CAWSPGTSSTDTQYF
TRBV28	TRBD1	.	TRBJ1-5	TGTGCCAGTTACAGGGGGGATCAGCCCCAGCATTTT	CASYRGDQPQHF
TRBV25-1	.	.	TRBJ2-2	TGTGCCCGTCGAAGGGGAACCGGGGAGCTGTTTTTT	CARRRGTGELFF
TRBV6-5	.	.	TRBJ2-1	TGTGCCAGCAGTAACTTAGCGGAATACAATGAGCAGTTCTTC	CASSNLAEYNEQFF
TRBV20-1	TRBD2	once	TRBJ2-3	TGCAGTGTTGGCGGGAGTGGTGCGCAGTATTTT	CSVGGSGAQYF
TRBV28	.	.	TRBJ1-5	TGTGCCAGCAGTTTTGCAGGGGCAGGTCAGCCCCAGCATTTT	CASSFAGAGQPQHF
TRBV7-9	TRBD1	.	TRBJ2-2	TGTGCCAGCACCGCGGACAGGGTTGCCACCGGGGAGCTGTTTTTT	CASTADRVATGELFF
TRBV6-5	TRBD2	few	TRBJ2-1	TGTGCCAGCAAGCTTGCGGGAGGATCCGATGAGCAGTTCTTC	CASKLAGGSDEQFF
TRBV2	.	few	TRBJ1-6	TGTGCCAGCAGCGGTCTGACTCTCGCACGGAATTCACCCCTCCACTTT	CASSGLTLARNSPLHF
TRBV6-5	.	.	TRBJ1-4	TGTGCCAGCAGTTACTCGAGTAGACAGGATAATGAAAAACTGTTTTTT	CASSYSSRQDNEKLFF
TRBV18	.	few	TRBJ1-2	TGTGCCAGCTCACCTTCACAGGGAAACTATGGCTACACCTTC	CASSPSQGNYGYTF
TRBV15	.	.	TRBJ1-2	TGTGCCACCAGCAGAGGGCGGGGGACGGCCTATGGCTACACCTTC	CATSRGRGTAYGYTF
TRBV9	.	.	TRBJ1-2	TGTGCCAGCAGCGTGGGGGGGCGAAATGGCTACACCTTC	CASSVGGRNGYTF
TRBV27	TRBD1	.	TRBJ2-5	TGTGCCAGCGGGTCATGGGACAGGGGAGAGACCCAGTACTTC	CASGSWDRGETQYF
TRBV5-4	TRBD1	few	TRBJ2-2	TGTGCCAGCAGCCTTACAGGGGGCGTCACCGGGGAGCTGTTTTTT	CASSLTGGVTGELFF
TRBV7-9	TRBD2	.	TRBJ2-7	TGTGCCAGCAGCGCGAGACTAGCTGACTCCTACGAGCAGTACTTC	CASSARLADSYEQYF
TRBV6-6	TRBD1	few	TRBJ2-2	TGTGCCAGCAGTTACTCTGGGACAGAGTTACCCGGGGAGCTGTTTTTT	CASSYSGTELPGELFF